The rows below give T cell receptor beta chains drawn from one sample of a study of CXCR3-negative and CXCR3-positive naive CD8 T cells. TCRdb processed the 5' RACE reads again and assigns one entry to each CDR3 protein, with no DNA. This sample's clone table lists 100,000 to 150,000 distinct CDR3 sequences. The material sequenced was naive CXCR3- CD8+ T cells from blood. The source of these receptors is a human donor in good health. Some clones in this sample may be carry-over from other donors' samples. Each CDR3 is given with its conserved first and last residue.

j_call,v_call,cdr3_aa
TRBJ2-7,TRBV5-1,CASSLSVPGNYEQYF
TRBJ2-1,TRBV19,CATLGPGGNEQFF
TRBJ1-6,TRBV7-2,CAGGQGGVSPLHF
TRBJ1-5,TRBV25-1,CASSEMGLRGNQPQHF
TRBJ1-1,TRBV20-1,CSAVDSGKNTEAFF
TRBJ2-7,TRBV6-6,CASSYPGSIYEQYF
TRBJ2-7,TRBV5-1,CASSDRDRPYEQYF
TRBJ1-1,TRBV12-3/TRBV12-4,CASSLSGQHTEAFF
TRBJ2-7,TRBV4-2,CASSSPGAGTYEQYF
TRBJ2-3,TRBV28,CASSFSGGATDTQYF
TRBJ2-7,TRBV27,CASSLSEGLAAYEQYF
TRBJ2-3,TRBV4-1,CASSQVGASGNPDTQYF
TRBJ2-6,TRBV28,CATHSVVGGPISGANVLTF
TRBJ2-2,TRBV6-5,CASSYSDSNTGELFF
TRBJ2-1,TRBV28,CASSLPFVGGNNEQFF
TRBJ1-1,TRBV19,CASSIYTEAFF
TRBJ2-5,TRBV23-1,CASSQWAGQETQYF
TRBJ1-4,TRBV5-4,CASSIDRGHEKLFF
TRBJ2-7,TRBV20-1,CSAREGRTGPSYEQYF
TRBJ2-7,TRBV7-9,CAVTPYPDSYEQYF
TRBJ1-6,TRBV9,CASSAGTGYSSPLHF
TRBJ1-1,TRBV5-1,CASSFPEKNTEAFF
TRBJ2-3,TRBV28,CASSLREWSTQYF
TRBJ2-7,TRBV3-1,CASRYQRGASYEQYF
TRBJ1-6,TRBV28,CASSFPGSNSPLHF
TRBJ2-3,TRBV10-3,CAISGITQRGGRADTQYF
TRBJ2-1,TRBV20-1,CSAHREVSSLSYNEQFF
TRBJ2-1,TRBV4-3,CASSQGYTLGLGYGEQFF
TRBJ1-4,TRBV12-3/TRBV12-4,CASSPNLREKLFF
TRBJ1-4,TRBV29-1,CSVQSGLYEKLFF
TRBJ1-1,TRBV7-2,CASSDSPGQYTEAFF
TRBJ2-1,TRBV7-8,CASSLRTSGGAPNNEQFF
TRBJ1-4,TRBV7-8,CASSLSGQAVTNEKLFF
TRBJ1-5,TRBV6-2/TRBV6-3,CASSPDTRRQHF
TRBJ2-5,TRBV29-1,CSVELFGLASQETQYF
TRBJ2-7,TRBV12-3/TRBV12-4,CASSTNKGQGPDYEQYF
TRBJ2-6,TRBV2,CASMTGANVLTF
TRBJ1-2,TRBV6-5,CASSYSGTDNYGYTF
TRBJ2-7,TRBV7-3,CASRAGASYEQYF
TRBJ1-3,TRBV29-1,CSVAIGNTIYF
TRBJ2-1,TRBV12-5,CASGLGPLLEQFF
TRBJ2-3,TRBV14,CASSQLRDTRLTEYF
TRBJ2-2,TRBV7-6,CASSLGGQGDRELFF
TRBJ2-7,TRBV5-1,CASSLEVSYEQYF
TRBJ1-2,TRBV4-3,CASSQDPRSNYGYTF
TRBJ2-1,TRBV6-6,CASSVGTGGFNEQFF
TRBJ2-7,TRBV24-1,CATSDLLGYEQYF
TRBJ2-1,TRBV4-1,CASSQDPGTLNEQFF
TRBJ1-5,TRBV28,CASSLSGESNQPQHF
TRBJ2-7,TRBV7-2,CASSFIPGTSGYRGDYEQYF
TRBJ2-1,TRBV6-2/TRBV6-3,CASSYRQGGYNEQFF
TRBJ2-7,TRBV5-1,CASSLAEATSGILSYEQHF
TRBJ2-5,TRBV7-2,CASSLQMEETQYF
TRBJ2-1,TRBV2,CASSEKASGGTEQFF
TRBJ2-1,TRBV19,CASSMGTESYNEQFF